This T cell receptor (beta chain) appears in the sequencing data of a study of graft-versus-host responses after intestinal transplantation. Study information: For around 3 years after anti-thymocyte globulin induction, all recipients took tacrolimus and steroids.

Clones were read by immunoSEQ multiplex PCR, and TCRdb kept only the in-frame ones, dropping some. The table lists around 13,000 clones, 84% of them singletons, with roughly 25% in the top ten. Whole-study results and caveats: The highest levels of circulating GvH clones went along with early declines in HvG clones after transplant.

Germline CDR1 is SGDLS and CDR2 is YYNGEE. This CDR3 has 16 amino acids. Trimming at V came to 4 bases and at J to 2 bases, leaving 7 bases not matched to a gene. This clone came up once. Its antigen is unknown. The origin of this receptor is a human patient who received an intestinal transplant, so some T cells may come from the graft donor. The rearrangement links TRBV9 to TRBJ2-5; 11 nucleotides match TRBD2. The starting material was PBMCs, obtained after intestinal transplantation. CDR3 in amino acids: CASSTSRTSGQETQYF. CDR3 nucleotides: TGTGCCAGCAGCACCTCCCGGACTAGCGGGCAAGAGACCCAGTACTTC. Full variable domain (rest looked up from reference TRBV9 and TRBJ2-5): DSGVTQTPKHLITATGQRVTLRCSPRSGDLSVYWYQQSLDQGLQFLIQYYNGEERAKGNILERFSAQQFPDLHSELNLSSLELGDSALYFCASSTSRTSGQETQYFGPGTRLLVL.